This is a list of T cell receptor beta chains from one sample in a study of cytomegalovirus exposure and HLA in healthy donors. Measured with immunoSEQ multiplex PCR; TCRdb has only the in-frame clones, and not every one. The top ten hold roughly 3.1% of the sample, which has under 200,000 clones, roughly four fifths seen once. Sequencing used PBMCs. The receptors here all came from a man aged 35 to 55 in good health and CMV-seropositive. Both conserved end residues are part of each CDR3. The order of the fields is clone size, D gene, J gene, V gene, CDR3 DNA, CDR3 protein. A D gene is named only where the DNA matches it firmly. Clone sizes are given selectively: once, few, many, or a class where the clone is expanded.

clone size: NA; D gene: TRBD1; J gene: TRBJ2-5; V gene: TRBV29-1; CDR3 DNA: TGCAGCGTCGGGACAGGGGGGGAGACCCAGTACTTC; CDR3 protein: CSVGTGGETQYF
clone size: NA; D gene: TRBD1; J gene: TRBJ2-5; V gene: TRBV5-4; CDR3 DNA: TGTGCCAGCAGCCTGCAGGGGGTGGAGACCCAGTACTTC; CDR3 protein: CASSLQGVETQYF
clone size: few; D gene: NA; J gene: TRBJ2-7; V gene: TRBV7-8; CDR3 DNA: TGTGCCAGCAGCTTAGGAGATTACTACGAGCAGTACTTC; CDR3 protein: CASSLGDYYEQYF
clone size: NA; D gene: NA; J gene: TRBJ2-7; V gene: TRBV18; CDR3 DNA: TGTGCCAGCTCACCACCGAGCTACGAGCAGTACTTC; CDR3 protein: CASSPPSYEQYF
clone size: few; D gene: NA; J gene: TRBJ1-1; V gene: TRBV5-6; CDR3 DNA: TGTGCCAGCAGCTTGATCAGGGGCACTGAAGCTTTCTTT; CDR3 protein: CASSLIRGTEAFF
clone size: NA; D gene: TRBD1; J gene: TRBJ1-2; V gene: TRBV10-3; CDR3 DNA: TGTGCCATCAGGGCTACAGGGGGCCATGGCTACACCTTC; CDR3 protein: CAIRATGGHGYTF
clone size: once; D gene: NA; J gene: TRBJ2-3; V gene: TRBV7-3; CDR3 DNA: TGTGCCAGCAGCTTAAGTCCCGGTGGGCTAGCGACTAGCACAGATACGCAGTATTTT; CDR3 protein: CASSLSPGGLATSTDTQYF
clone size: NA; D gene: TRBD1; J gene: TRBJ2-7; V gene: TRBV7-3; CDR3 DNA: TGTGCCAGCAGCCCCGGGACAGGGTCTGTTTACGAGCAGTACTTC; CDR3 protein: CASSPGTGSVYEQYF
clone size: once; D gene: NA; J gene: TRBJ2-7; V gene: TRBV11-2; CDR3 DNA: TGTGCCAGCACCCGCCCAGGGGCGGCCCACGAGCAGTACTTC; CDR3 protein: CASTRPGAAHEQYF
clone size: NA; D gene: NA; J gene: TRBJ1-6; V gene: TRBV28; CDR3 DNA: TGTGCCAGCAGTTTCGGCAGGGCAAGTTCACCCCTCCACTTT; CDR3 protein: CASSFGRASSPLHF
clone size: NA; D gene: TRBD1; J gene: TRBJ1-1; V gene: TRBV5-1; CDR3 DNA: TGCGCCAGCAGCCCCGGACAGGTCAGAAACCCTGAAGCTTTCTTT; CDR3 protein: CASSPGQVRNPEAFF
clone size: few; D gene: TRBD2; J gene: TRBJ2-3; V gene: TRBV29-1; CDR3 DNA: TGCAGCGTTTGCGGACTAGCGGGAGCCAACACAGATACGCAGTATTTT; CDR3 protein: CSVCGLAGANTDTQYF
clone size: NA; D gene: NA; J gene: TRBJ2-7; V gene: TRBV7-2; CDR3 DNA: TGTGCCAGCAGTCCTGGACAGTTCTACGAGCAGTACTTC; CDR3 protein: CASSPGQFYEQYF
clone size: NA; D gene: TRBD1; J gene: TRBJ1-6; V gene: TRBV19; CDR3 DNA: TGTGCCAGTAGTACAGACCCTATGGGAACCCGGGACAGGGGGTTCCCCTATAATTCACCCCTCCACTTT; CDR3 protein: CASSTDPMGTRDRGFPYNSPLHF
clone size: NA; D gene: TRBD1; J gene: TRBJ2-6; V gene: TRBV25-1; CDR3 DNA: TGTGCCAGCAGTCACCTCGGGACAGGGGGTTCTGGGGCCAACGTCCTGACTTTC; CDR3 protein: CASSHLGTGGSGANVLTF
clone size: NA; D gene: NA; J gene: TRBJ1-2; V gene: TRBV5-1; CDR3 DNA: TGCGCCAGCAGCTTGGGACTCATTTATGGCTACACCTTC; CDR3 protein: CASSLGLIYGYTF
clone size: NA; D gene: TRBD1; J gene: TRBJ1-1; V gene: TRBV7-3; CDR3 DNA: TGTGCCAGCAGCTCCGACAGGGGTAACACTGAAGCTTTCTTT; CDR3 protein: CASSSDRGNTEAFF
clone size: NA; D gene: NA; J gene: TRBJ1-5; V gene: TRBV11-2; CDR3 DNA: TGTGCCAGCAGCTTCGGTTCTGGGAGAGGTCAGCCCCAGCATTTT; CDR3 protein: CASSFGSGRGQPQHF
clone size: few; D gene: NA; J gene: TRBJ2-7; V gene: TRBV4-2; CDR3 DNA: TGTGCCAGCAGCCAAGTCTGGGGGGAGGCCTACGAGCAGTACTTC; CDR3 protein: CASSQVWGEAYEQYF
clone size: few; D gene: TRBD1; J gene: TRBJ1-2; V gene: TRBV25-1; CDR3 DNA: TGTGCCAGCAGTGAATCGGGACAGGCATTTAACTATGGCTACACCTTC; CDR3 protein: CASSESGQAFNYGYTF
clone size: NA; D gene: TRBD1; J gene: TRBJ2-6; V gene: TRBV18; CDR3 DNA: TGTGCCAGCTCACCGGGGACAGGGGCTGGGGCCAACGTCCTGACTTTC; CDR3 protein: CASSPGTGAGANVLTF
clone size: NA; D gene: NA; J gene: TRBJ1-1; V gene: TRBV29-1; CDR3 DNA: TGCAGCGTTACGGGGGTCGCTGAAGCTTTCTTT; CDR3 protein: CSVTGVAEAFF